Listed here are 17 T cell receptor beta chains from one sample, sequenced in a study of T cells after yellow fever vaccination. TCRdb re-derived calls from the 5' RACE reads in MiXCR, one entry per CDR3 protein. The table shows around 250,000 distinct CDR3 sequences, with less than 8.5% occurring only once. Sequenced material: CD4+ T cells sorted from PBMCs, taken 15 days after the yellow fever booster vaccination. These receptors all come from a man under 40 who received the YFV17D yellow fever vaccine.

This clonotype has only a few counts. J is TRBJ2-7 and V is TRBV6-2 or TRBV6-3, with D perhaps matching TRBD1 or TRBD2 (5 bases each). CDR1 and CDR2 (germline): MNHEY, SVGEGT. This CDR3 comprises 14 residues. The ends were cut back, 6 bases at V and 3 bases at J, with 15 bases in the middle. The CDR3 DNA reads TGTGCCAGCAGATCAATCCGGGACGGCTACGAGCAGTACTTC. As protein: CASRSIRDGYEQYF.

The chain combines TRBV24-1 with TRBJ2-1; maybe TRBD2 (6 bases). The CDR3 extends over 14 amino acids. The germline V gene has CDR1 KGHDR and CDR2 SFDVKD. V lost 5 bases and J 10 bases, leaving 17 bases between the germline ends. CDR3 in amino acids: CATSGGGQRGEQFF. The DNA for the CDR3 is TGTGCCACCAGTGGGGGAGGTCAAAGAGGGGAGCAGTTCTTC.

V usage is TRBV5-6 and J usage is TRBJ2-1; D gene unclear. This CDR3 spans 11 amino acids. Trimming cost V 3 bases and J 9 bases, with 7 bases left between them. Germline CDR1 SGHDT, CDR2 YYEEEE. CDR3 protein: CASSSAVEQFF. Here the CDR3 DNA reads TGTGCCAGCAGCTCCGCCGTTGAGCAGTTCTTC.

J is TRBJ2-3 and V is TRBV28, with a tentative D call TRBD2 (6 bases). V was shortened by 5 bases and J by 6 bases, with 18 bases between the two germline ends. This CDR3 region has 15 residues. Germline V lookup: CDR1 MDHEN, CDR2 SYDVKM. CDR3 coding DNA: TGTGCCAGCAGTACTCCGGGGGTCAACACGGATACGCAGTATTTT. Translated: CASSTPGVNTDTQYF.

The rearrangement links TRBV6-5 to TRBJ1-3, with 7 positions matching TRBD1. V shed 2 bases and J 2 bases; nucleotides not matched to a gene: 6. CDR1 and CDR2 from the germline V gene are MNHEY and SVGAGI. The CDR3 has 16 residues. CDR3 nucleotides: TGTGCCAGCAGTTACAGTGTCCAGGGGGCTGGAAACACCATATATTTT. This codes for CASSYSVQGAGNTIYF.

This clonotype showed up just a few times. DNA of the CDR3: TGTGCCAGCAGCCAAGATCGGCGAAATGAGCAGTTCTTC. Translated: CASSQDRRNEQFF. V usage is TRBV3-1 and J usage is TRBJ2-1; D gene uncertain. Germline V gene sequence: CDR1 LGHDT, CDR2 YNNKEL (reference sequence). Trimming removed 0 bases at V and 7 bases at J, with 7 bases between. The CDR3 totals 13 residues.

This clonotype has just a few counts. The chain links TRBV2 to TRBJ1-2; 11 nucleotides agree with TRBD1. Germline V gives CDR1 SNHLY, CDR2 FYNNEI. This CDR3 has 15 residues. V was clipped by 7 bases and J by 4 bases; unmatched bases: 8. CDR3 amino acids: CASTLRDRGFYGYTF. In nucleotides, the CDR3 is TGTGCCAGCACCCTCAGGGACAGGGGGTTCTATGGCTACACCTTC.

In this sample, this clonotype turned up a few times. The genes are TRBV23-1 and TRBJ2-2, with 14 bases matching TRBD2. TRBV23-1 is treated as an ORF (open reading frame) with a function not yet certain. J was trimmed by 0 bases and V by 4 bases; bases with no gene match: 7. The CDR3 contains 19 residues. The CDR3 protein is CASSRGLAGGDANTGELFF. In DNA form, the CDR3 reads TGCGCCAGCAGTCGCGGACTAGCGGGAGGTGACGCGAACACCGGGGAGCTGTTTTTT.

V usage is TRBV12-3 or TRBV12-4 and J usage is TRBJ1-5; possible D gene TRBD1, 6 bases. CDR3 length: 15 amino acids. V shed 5 bases and J shed 4 bases, with 15 bases lying between them. The CDR3 spells CASSLQGNRNQPQHF. The CDR3 DNA sequence: TGTGCCAGCAGTCTACAGGGTAATAGGAATCAGCCCCAGCATTTT.

There are a few counts of this clonotype. The chain's CDR3 is CASSSGQIDTQYF. The CDR3 DNA reads as TGTGCCAGCAGCTCCGGACAGATAGATACGCAGTATTTT. This chain connects TRBV7-3 to TRBJ2-3; D is possibly TRBD1 (6 bases). Germline-derived CDR1 and CDR2 are SGHTA and FQGTGA. The germline V and J ends were trimmed by 4 bases and 5 bases, with 10 bases remaining between them. CDR3 length equals 13 residues.

This clonotype was seen a handful of times. CDR3: CASSRNSGVQQFF. CDR3 DNA sequence: TGTGCCAGCAGTAGGAATAGCGGGGTTCAGCAGTTCTTC. The chain carries TRBV7-3 and TRBJ2-1; 8 bases map to TRBD2. Losses at the gene ends were 6 bases for V and 11 bases for J; bases not matched to a gene: 9. The CDR3 is 13 residues long. Germline CDR1 is SGHTA and CDR2 is FQGTGA.

The chain is built from TRBV18 and TRBJ2-5; D is possibly TRBD2 (6 bases). Germline V gene sequence: CDR1 KGHSH, CDR2 LQKENI. The V end was cut by 1 base, the J end by 4 bases, with 13 bases between. This CDR3 is 15 amino acids long. CDR3 amino acids: CASSPRGGRPETQYF. CDR3 bases: TGTGCCAGCTCACCACGCGGTGGGAGGCCAGAGACCCAGTACTTC.

At least ten counts were recorded for this clonotype. The rearrangement links TRBV5-1 to TRBJ2-3, with unresolved D. The CDR3 contains 14 residues. The V and J ends lost 3 bases and 3 bases respectively, with 11 bases between them. From germline, CDR1 is SGHRS and CDR2 YFSETQ. In DNA, the CDR3 is TGCGCCAGCAGCTGGACCGTACAGACAGATACGCAGTATTTT. Translating gives CASSWTVQTDTQYF. The full variable domain, in which reference TRBV5-1 and TRBJ2-3 provide the parts outside the CDR3, is KAGVTQTPRYLIKTRGQQVTLSCSPISGHRSVSWYQQTPGQGLQFLFEYFSETQRNKGNFPGRFSGRQFSNSRSEMNVSTLELGDSALYLCASSWTVQTDTQYFGPGTRLTVL.

This clonotype came up a few times. The chain recombines TRBV20-1 with TRBJ1-5; weak D call: TRBD1 (6 bases). V was trimmed by 6 bases and J by 0 bases, leaving 15 bases between them. The CDR3 loop spans 15 amino acids. In germline, CDR1 is DFQATT, CDR2 SNEGSKA (reference sequence). CDR3 amino acids: CSATGTTNSNQPQHF. In DNA, the CDR3 is TGCAGTGCAACGGGGACAACGAATAGCAATCAGCCCCAGCATTTT.

This clonotype was counted between two and nine times. The DNA for the CDR3 is TGTGCCAGCAGCCAGCGGACTAGCGTTAGCACAGATACGCAGTATTTT. As protein: CASSQRTSVSTDTQYF. The chain links TRBV4-2 to TRBJ2-3; 9 nucleotides agree with TRBD2. The germline V gene has CDR1 LGHNA and CDR2 YNFKEQ. With 3 bases clipped from V and 0 bases from J, the junction kept 4 bases outside the gene matches. The CDR3 has 16 residues.

This clonotype was seen a few times. The chain couples TRBV12-3 or TRBV12-4 to TRBJ2-2, with D perhaps matching TRBD1 (6 bases). V was clipped by 6 bases and J by 1 base, with 9 bases between them. The CDR3 is 14 residues long. The DNA of the CDR3 is TGTGCCAGCAGGCCGGGACAGAACACCGGGGAGCTGTTTTTT. Amino acid sequence: CASRPGQNTGELFF.

This clonotype was counted ten times or more. The chain joins TRBV15 to TRBJ2-1; the D gene is possibly TRBD2 (6 bases). CDR3 length equals 16 residues. Trimming removed 6 bases from V and 8 bases from J, with 23 bases in between. Germline loops: CDR1 LNHNV, CDR2 YYDKDF (reference sequence). CDR3 nucleotides: TGTGCCACCAGACGGTCTACTAGCCCCTCGGGGGATGAGCAGTTCTTC. Translating gives CATRRSTSPSGDEQFF.